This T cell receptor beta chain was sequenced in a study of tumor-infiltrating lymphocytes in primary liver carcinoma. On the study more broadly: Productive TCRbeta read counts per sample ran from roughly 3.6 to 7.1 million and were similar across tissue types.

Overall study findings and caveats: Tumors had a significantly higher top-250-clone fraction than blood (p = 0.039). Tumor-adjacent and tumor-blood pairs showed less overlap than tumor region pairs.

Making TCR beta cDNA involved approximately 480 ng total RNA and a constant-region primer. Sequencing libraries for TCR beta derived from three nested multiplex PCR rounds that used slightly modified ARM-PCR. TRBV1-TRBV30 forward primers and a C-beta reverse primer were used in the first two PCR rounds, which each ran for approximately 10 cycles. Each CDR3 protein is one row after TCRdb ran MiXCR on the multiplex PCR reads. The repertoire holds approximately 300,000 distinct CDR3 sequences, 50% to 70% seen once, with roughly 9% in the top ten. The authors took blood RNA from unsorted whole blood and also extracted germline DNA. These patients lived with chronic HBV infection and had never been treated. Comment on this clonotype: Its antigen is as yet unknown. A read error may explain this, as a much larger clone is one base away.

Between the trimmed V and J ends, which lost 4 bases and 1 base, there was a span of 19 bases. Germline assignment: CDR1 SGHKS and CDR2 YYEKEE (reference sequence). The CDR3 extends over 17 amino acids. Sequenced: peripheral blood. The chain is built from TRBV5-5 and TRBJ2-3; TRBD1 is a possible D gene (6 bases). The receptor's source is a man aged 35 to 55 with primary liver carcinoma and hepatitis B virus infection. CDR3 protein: CASSVPSGQSRTDTQYF. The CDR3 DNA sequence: TGTGCCAGCAGCGTCCCGTCGGGACAAAGCCGCACAGATACGCAGTATTTT.